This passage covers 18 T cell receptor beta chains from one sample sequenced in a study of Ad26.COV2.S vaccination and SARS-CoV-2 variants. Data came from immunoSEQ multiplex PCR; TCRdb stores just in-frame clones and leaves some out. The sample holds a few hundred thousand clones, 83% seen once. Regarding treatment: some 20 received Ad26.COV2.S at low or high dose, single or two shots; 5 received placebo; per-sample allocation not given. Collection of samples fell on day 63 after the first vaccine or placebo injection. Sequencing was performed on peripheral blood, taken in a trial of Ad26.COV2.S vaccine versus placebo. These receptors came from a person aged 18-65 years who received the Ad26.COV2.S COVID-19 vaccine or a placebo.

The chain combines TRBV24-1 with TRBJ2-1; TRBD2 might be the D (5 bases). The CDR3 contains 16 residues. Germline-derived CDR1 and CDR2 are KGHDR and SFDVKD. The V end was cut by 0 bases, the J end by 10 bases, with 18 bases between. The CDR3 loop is CATSDLGGKRVGEQFF. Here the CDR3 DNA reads TGTGCCACCAGTGATTTGGGCGGTAAGAGGGTTGGAGAGCAGTTCTTC.

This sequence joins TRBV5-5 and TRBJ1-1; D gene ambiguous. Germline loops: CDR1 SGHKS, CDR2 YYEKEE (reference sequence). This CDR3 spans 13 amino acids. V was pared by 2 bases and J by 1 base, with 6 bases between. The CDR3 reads CASSFWRNTEAFF. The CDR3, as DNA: TGTGCCAGCAGCTTCTGGAGGAACACTGAAGCTTTCTTT.

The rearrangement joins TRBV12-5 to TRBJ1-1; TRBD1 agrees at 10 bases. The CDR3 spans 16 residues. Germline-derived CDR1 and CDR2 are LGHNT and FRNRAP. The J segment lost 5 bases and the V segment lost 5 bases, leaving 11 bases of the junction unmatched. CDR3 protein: CASGGLTGGEVTEAFF. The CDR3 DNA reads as TGTGCTAGTGGTGGACTGACAGGGGGCGAAGTTACTGAAGCTTTCTTT.

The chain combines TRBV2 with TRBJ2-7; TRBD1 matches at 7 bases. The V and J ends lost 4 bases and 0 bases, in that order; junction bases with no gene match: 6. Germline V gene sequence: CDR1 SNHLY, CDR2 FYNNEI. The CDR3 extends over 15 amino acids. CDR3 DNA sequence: TGTGCCAGCAGTGTTCGCCGGGACAGCTCCTACGAGCAGTACTTC. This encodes CASSVRRDSSYEQYF.

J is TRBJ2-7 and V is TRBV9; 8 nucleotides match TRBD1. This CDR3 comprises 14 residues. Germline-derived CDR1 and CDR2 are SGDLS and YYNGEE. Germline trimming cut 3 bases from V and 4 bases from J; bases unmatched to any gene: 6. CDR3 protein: CASSAGQGEYEQYF. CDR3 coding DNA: TGTGCCAGCAGCGCCGGACAGGGTGAATACGAGCAGTACTTC.

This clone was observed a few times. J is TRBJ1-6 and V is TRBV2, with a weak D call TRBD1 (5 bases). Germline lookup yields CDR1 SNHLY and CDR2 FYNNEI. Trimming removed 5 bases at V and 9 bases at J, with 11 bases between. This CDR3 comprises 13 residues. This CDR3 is CASSTRQSSPLHF. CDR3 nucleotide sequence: TGTGCCAGCAGTACCCGACAGTCTTCACCCCTCCACTTT. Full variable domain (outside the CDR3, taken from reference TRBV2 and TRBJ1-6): EPEVTQTPSHQVTQMGQEVILRCVPISNHLYFYWYRQILGQKVEFLVSFYNNEISEKSEIFDDQFSVERPDGSNFTLKIRSTKLEDSAMYFCASSTRQSSPLHFGNGTRLTVT.

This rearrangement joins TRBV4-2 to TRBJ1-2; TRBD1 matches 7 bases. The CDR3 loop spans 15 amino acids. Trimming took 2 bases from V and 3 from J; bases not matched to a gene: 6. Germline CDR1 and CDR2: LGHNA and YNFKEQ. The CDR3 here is CASSQRTGADYGYTF. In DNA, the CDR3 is TGTGCCAGCAGCCAACGTACAGGGGCAGACTATGGCTACACCTTC.

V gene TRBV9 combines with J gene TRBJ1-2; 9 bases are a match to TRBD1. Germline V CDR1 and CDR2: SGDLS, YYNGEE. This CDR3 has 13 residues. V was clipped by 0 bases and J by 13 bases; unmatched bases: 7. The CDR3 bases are TGTGCCAGCAGCGTAGGGACAGGGGATAGGGGCACCTTC. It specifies CASSVGTGDRGTF.

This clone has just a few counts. CDR3 amino acids: CASSLYRGNYGYTF. The CDR3, as DNA: TGTGCCAGCAGTTTGTACAGGGGAAACTATGGCTACACCTTC. The chain employs TRBV2 and TRBJ1-2, with 7 bases lining up with TRBD1. The CDR3 has 14 residues. Germline V lookup: CDR1 SNHLY, CDR2 FYNNEI. V was clipped by 5 bases and J by 2 bases; unmatched bases: 5.

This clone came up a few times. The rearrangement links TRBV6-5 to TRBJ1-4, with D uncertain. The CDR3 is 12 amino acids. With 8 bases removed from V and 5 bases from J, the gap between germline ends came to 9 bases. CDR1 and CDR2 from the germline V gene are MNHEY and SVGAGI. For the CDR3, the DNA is TGTGCCAGCGGGCGGATGAATGAAAAACTGTTTTTT. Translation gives CASGRMNEKLFF.

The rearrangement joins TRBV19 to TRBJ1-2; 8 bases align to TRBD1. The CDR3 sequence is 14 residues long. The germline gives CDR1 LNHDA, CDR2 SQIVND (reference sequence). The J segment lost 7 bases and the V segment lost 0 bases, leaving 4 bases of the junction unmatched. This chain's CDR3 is CASSIDRGPAGYTF. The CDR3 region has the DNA TGTGCCAGTAGTATAGACAGGGGGCCGGCTGGCTACACCTTC.

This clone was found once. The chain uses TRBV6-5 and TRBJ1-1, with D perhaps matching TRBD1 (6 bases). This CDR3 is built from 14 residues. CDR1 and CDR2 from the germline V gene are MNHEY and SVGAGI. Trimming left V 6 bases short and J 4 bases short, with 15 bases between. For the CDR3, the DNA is TGTGCCAGCAGATACAGGGAGGAGGCCACTGAAGCTTTCTTT. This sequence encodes CASRYREEATEAFF.

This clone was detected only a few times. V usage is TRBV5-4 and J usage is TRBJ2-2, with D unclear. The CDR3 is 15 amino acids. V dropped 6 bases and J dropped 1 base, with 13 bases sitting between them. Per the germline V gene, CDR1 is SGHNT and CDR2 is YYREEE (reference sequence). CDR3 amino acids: CASIQWTENTGELFF. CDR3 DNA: TGTGCCAGCATCCAATGGACGGAGAACACCGGGGAGCTGTTTTTT.

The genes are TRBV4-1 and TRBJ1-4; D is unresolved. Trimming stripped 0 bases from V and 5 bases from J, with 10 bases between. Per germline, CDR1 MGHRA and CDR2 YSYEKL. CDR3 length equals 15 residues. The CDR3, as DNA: TGCGCCAGCAGCCAAGATCCGGGCCCCAATGAAAAACTGTTTTTT. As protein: CASSQDPGPNEKLFF.

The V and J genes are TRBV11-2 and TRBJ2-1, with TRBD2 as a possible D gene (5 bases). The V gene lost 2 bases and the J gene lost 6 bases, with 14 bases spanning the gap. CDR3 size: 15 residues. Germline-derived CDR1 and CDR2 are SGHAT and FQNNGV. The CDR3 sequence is CASSLRGVGSNEQFF. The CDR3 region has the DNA TGTGCCAGCAGCTTACGGGGAGTCGGTAGCAATGAGCAGTTCTTC.

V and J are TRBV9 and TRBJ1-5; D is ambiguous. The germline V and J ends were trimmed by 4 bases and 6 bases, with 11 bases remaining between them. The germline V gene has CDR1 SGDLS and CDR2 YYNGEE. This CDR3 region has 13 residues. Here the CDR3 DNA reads TGTGCCAGCAGCCTAGGGTTGGGTCAGCCCCAGCATTTT. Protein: CASSLGLGQPQHF.

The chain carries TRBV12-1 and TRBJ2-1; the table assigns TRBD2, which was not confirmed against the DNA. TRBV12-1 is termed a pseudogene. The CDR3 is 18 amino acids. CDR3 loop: CASSTTPQRSSSYNEQFF. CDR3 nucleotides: TGTGCCAGCAGCACCACCCCGCAGCGCTCTAGCTCCTACAATGAGCAGTTCTTC.

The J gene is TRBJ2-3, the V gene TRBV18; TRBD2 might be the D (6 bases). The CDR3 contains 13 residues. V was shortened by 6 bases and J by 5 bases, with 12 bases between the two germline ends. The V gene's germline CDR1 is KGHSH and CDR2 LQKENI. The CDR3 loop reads CASSWRGGDTQYF. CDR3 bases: TGTGCCAGCTCTTGGCGGGGAGGAGATACGCAGTATTTT.